The clone carrying this T cell receptor (beta chain) was found a few times. The germline V gene encodes CDR1 SEHNR and CDR2 FQNEAQ (reference sequence). The CDR3 runs to 15 residues. V was clipped by 4 bases and J by 1 base; unmatched bases: 4. The sample comes from a study of T-cell reconstitution after alpha-beta-depleted transplantation in children. Preparation of the TCRbeta library was carried out with unique molecular identifiers. TCRdb re-analysed the PCR reads in MiXCR, keeping a single row per CDR3 protein. Of about 410,000 distinct CDR3 sequences in the sample, around 21% were seen once. The sequence derives from a human donor who donated a stem cell graft to a child with acute myeloid leukemia. The J gene is TRBJ1-5, the V gene TRBV7-9; 7 nucleotides match TRBD1. Sequencing used PBMCs from the stem cell graft donor, obtained from the stem cell graft. As DNA, the CDR3 is TGTGCCAGCAGCTCGACAGGGTACAGCAATCAGCCCCAGCATTTT. Residues: CASSSTGYSNQPQHF.